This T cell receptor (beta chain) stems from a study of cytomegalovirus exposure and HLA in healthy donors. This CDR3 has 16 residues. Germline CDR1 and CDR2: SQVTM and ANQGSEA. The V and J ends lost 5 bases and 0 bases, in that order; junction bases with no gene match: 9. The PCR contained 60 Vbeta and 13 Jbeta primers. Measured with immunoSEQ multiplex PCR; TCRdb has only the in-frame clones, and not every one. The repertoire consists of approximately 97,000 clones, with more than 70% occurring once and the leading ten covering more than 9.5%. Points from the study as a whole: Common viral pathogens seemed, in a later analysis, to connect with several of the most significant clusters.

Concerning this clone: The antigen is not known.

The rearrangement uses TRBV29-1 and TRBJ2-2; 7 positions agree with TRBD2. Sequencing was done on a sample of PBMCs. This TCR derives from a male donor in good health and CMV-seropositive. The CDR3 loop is CSVPPFGGSNTGELFF. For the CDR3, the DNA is TGCAGCGTTCCGCCGTTCGGGGGGTCGAACACCGGGGAGCTGTTTTTT.